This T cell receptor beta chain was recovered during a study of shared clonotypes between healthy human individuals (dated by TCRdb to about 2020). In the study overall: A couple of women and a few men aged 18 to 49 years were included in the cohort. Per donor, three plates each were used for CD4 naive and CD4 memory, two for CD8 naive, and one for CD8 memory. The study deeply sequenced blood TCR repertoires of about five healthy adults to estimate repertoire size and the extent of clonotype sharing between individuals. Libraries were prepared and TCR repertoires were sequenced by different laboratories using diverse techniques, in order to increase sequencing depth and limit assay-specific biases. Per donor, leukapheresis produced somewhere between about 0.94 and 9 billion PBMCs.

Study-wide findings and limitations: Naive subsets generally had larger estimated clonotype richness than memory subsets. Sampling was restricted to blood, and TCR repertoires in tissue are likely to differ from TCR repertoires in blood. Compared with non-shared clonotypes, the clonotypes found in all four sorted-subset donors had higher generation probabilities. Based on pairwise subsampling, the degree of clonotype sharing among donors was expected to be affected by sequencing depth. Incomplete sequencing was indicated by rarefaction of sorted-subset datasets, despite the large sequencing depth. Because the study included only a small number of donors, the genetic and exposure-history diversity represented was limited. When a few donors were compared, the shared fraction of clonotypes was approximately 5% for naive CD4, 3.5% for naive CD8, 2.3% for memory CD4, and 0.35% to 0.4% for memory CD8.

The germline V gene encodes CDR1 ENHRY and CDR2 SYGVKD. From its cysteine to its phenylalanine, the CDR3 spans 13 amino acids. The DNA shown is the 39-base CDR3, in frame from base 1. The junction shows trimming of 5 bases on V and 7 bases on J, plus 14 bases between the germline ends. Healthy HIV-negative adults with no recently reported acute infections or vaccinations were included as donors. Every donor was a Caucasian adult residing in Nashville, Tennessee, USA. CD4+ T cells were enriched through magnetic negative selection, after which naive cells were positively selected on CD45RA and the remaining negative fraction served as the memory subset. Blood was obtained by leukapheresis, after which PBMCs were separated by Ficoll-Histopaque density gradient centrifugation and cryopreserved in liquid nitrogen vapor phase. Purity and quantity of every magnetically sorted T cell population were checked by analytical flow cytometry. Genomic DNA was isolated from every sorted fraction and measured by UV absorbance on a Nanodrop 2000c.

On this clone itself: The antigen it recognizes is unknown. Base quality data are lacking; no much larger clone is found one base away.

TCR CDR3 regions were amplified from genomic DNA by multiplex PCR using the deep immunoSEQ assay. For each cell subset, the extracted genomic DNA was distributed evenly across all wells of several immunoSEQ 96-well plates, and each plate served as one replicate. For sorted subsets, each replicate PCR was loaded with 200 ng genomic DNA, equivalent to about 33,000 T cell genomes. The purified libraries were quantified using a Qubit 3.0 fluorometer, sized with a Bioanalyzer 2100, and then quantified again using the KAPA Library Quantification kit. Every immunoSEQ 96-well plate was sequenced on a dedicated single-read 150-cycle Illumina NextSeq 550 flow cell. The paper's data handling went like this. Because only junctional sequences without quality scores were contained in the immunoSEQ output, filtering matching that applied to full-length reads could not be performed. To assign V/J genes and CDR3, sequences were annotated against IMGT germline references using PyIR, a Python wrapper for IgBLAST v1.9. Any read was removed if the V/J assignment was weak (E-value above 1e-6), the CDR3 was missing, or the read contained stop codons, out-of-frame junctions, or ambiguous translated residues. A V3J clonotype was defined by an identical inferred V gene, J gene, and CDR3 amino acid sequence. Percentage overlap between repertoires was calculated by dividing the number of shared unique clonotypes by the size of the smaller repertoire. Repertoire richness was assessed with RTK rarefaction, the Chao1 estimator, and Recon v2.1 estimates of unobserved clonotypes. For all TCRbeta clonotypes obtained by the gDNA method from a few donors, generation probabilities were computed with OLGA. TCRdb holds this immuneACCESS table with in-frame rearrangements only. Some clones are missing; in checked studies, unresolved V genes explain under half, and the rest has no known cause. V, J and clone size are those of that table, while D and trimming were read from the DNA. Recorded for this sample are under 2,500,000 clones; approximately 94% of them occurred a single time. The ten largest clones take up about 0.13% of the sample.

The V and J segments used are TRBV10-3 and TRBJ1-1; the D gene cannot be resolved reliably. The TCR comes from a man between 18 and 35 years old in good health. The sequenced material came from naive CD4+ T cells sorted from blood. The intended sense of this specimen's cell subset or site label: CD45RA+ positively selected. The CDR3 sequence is CAISLADVGEAFF. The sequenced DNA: TGTGCCATCAGTCTAGCAGATGTTGGTGAAGCTTTCTTT.